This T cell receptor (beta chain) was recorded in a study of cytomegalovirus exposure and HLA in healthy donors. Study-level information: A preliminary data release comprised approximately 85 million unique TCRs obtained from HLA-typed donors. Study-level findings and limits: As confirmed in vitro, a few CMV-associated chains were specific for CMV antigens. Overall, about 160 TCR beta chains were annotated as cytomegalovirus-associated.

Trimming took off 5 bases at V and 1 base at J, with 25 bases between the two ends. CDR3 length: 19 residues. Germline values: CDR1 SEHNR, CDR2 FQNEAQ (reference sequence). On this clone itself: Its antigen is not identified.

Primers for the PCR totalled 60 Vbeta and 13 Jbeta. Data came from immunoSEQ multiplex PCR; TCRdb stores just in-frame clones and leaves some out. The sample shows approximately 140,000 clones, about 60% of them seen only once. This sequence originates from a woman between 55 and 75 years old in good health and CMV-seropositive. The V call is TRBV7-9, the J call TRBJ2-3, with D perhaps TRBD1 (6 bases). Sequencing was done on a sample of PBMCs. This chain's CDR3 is CASSPDGGSVPVRTDTQYF. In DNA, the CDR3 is TGTGCCAGCAGCCCAGATGGGGGCTCCGTGCCTGTACGCACAGATACGCAGTATTTT.